Presented here are 16 T cell receptor beta chains from one specimen sequenced in a study of cytomegalovirus exposure and HLA in healthy donors (dated by TCRdb to about 2017). Library method: the immunoSEQ multiplex PCR assay. A mixture of 60 forward primers for TCR Vbeta segments and 13 reverse primers for TCR Jbeta segments was used in the multiplex PCR. The source is immuneACCESS, and TCRdb retained only in-frame sequences with V and J called. Part of the clones is not carried over; for the studies checked, unresolved V genes explain less than half of this, and the remainder is unexplained. The sample's own table lists some 42,000 clones. 1% to 1.5% of the sample rests with the top ten. Sequences were obtained from PBMCs. These receptors all stem from a man under 40 in good health and CMV-seronegative.

The chain links TRBV7-7 to TRBJ2-2, with 7 positions matching TRBD1. CDR3 size: 16 residues. With V trimmed by 5 bases and J by 1 base, 7 bases remained unmatched. Germline CDR1 reads SSHAT; CDR2 reads FNYEAQ (reference sequence). Written as DNA, the CDR3 is TGTGCCAGCAGCCCCCTGACAGGGAGGAACACCGGGGAGCTGTTTTTT. Its protein is CASSPLTGRNTGELFF.

The chain recombines TRBV6-6 with TRBJ1-2; 7 bases align to TRBD1. With 2 bases clipped from V and 6 bases from J, the junction kept 9 bases outside the gene matches. Germline V gene lookup returns CDR1 MNHNY and CDR2 SVGAGI (reference sequence). The CDR3 is made up of 15 amino acids. CDR3 region: CASSYEQGGGDGYTF. The CDR3 DNA reads as TGTGCCAGCAGTTACGAGCAGGGGGGTGGGGATGGCTACACCTTC.

V usage is TRBV5-1 and J usage is TRBJ1-2; D call uncertain. V lost 3 bases, J lost 4 bases, and 7 bases lay in between. CDR1 SGHRS and CDR2 YFSETQ come from the germline V gene. There are 12 residues in the CDR3. The CDR3 protein is CASSSTSYGYTF. The CDR3 DNA is TGCGCCAGCAGCTCCACTAGCTATGGCTACACCTTC. Based on the CDR3 plus reference TRBV5-1 and TRBJ1-2, the full variable domain is KAGVTQTPRYLIKTRGQQVTLSCSPISGHRSVSWYQQTPGQGLQFLFEYFSETQRNKGNFPGRFSGRQFSNSRSEMNVSTLELGDSALYLCASSSTSYGYTFGSGTRLTVV.

The chain recombines TRBV7-2 with TRBJ2-7; 15 nucleotides line up with TRBD2. Germline lookup yields CDR1 SGHTA and CDR2 FQGNSA. The CDR3 is 19 amino acids. V gave up 5 bases and J gave up 4 bases; unmatched junction bases: 15. The CDR3 DNA is TGTGCCAGCAGCAAACGGTCGCCCGGGACTAGCGGGAGGTCTTACGAGCAGTACTTC. Translation gives CASSKRSPGTSGRSYEQYF.

J is TRBJ2-7 and V is TRBV6-5, with TRBD2 as a possible D gene (5 bases). There are 15 residues in the CDR3. Germline CDR1 reads MNHEY; CDR2 reads SVGAGI. V lost 0 bases, J lost 3 bases, and 12 bases lay in between. The CDR3 spells CASSYSGEGYYEQYF. Here the CDR3 DNA reads TGTGCCAGCAGTTACTCCGGGGAAGGCTACTACGAGCAGTACTTC.

This chain joins TRBV30 and TRBJ2-2, with D perhaps matching TRBD1 (5 bases). Trimming shortened V by 0 bases and J by 5 bases, and 13 bases separated the two germline ends. CDR3 size: 15 residues. CDR1 and CDR2 (germline): GTSNPN, SVGIG (reference sequence). The CDR3: CAWSVVGLRTGELFF. The CDR3 nucleotides read TGTGCCTGGAGTGTCGTGGGGCTTCGGACCGGGGAGCTGTTTTTT. The full variable domain, completed using reference TRBV30 and TRBJ2-2, is SQTIHQWPATLVQPVGSPLSLECTVEGTSNPNLYWYRQAAGRGLQLLFYSVGIGQISSEVPQNLSASRPQDRQFILSSKKLLLSDSGFYLCAWSVVGLRTGELFFGEGSRLTVL.

V and J are TRBV4-1 and TRBJ1-1; no clear D gene. Trimming cost V 4 bases and J 1 base, with 7 bases left between them. CDR1 is MGHRA, CDR2 YSYEKL, per germline. The CDR3 is 13 amino acids. DNA of the CDR3: TGCGCCAGCAGCCTAAGCTGGAACACTGAAGCTTTCTTT. This encodes CASSLSWNTEAFF.

J is TRBJ2-7 and V is TRBV18; 9 nucleotides line up with TRBD1. V lost 4 bases and J lost 3; bases outside the gene matches: 1. From germline, CDR1 is KGHSH and CDR2 LQKENI. The length of the CDR3 is 13 residues. CDR3 bases: TGTGCCAGCTCACAGGGACAGGGCTACGAGCAGTACTTC. Protein sequence: CASSQGQGYEQYF. Together with reference TRBV18 and TRBJ2-7, the CDR3 gives the full variable domain: NAGVMQNPRHLVRRRGQEARLRCSPMKGHSHVYWYRQLPEEGLKFMVYLQKENIIDESGMPKERFSAEFPKEGPSILRIQQVVRGDSAAYFCASSQGQGYEQYFGPGTRLTVT.

The gene calls are TRBV5-1 and TRBJ2-7; 9 bases align to TRBD1. The V gene end was trimmed by 5 bases and the J gene end by 5 bases; junction bases not matched to a gene: 8. Germline V CDR1 and CDR2: SGHRS, YFSETQ. The CDR3 spans 14 residues. CDR3 sequence: CASRVGTGFHEQYF. The CDR3 nucleotides are TGCGCCAGCAGAGTTGGGACAGGGTTCCACGAGCAGTACTTC.

J is TRBJ2-3 and V is TRBV5-1, with TRBD1 identical over 12 bases. V shed 5 bases and J 4 bases; nucleotides not matched to a gene: 2. CDR3 length: 14 residues. Germline V lookup: CDR1 SGHRS, CDR2 YFSETQ. Here the CDR3 reads CASRGQGAADTQYF. The CDR3 DNA reads as TGCGCCAGCAGGGGACAGGGGGCGGCAGATACGCAGTATTTT.

The V call is TRBV30, the J call TRBJ1-3; TRBD1 agrees at 9 bases. V trimming: 5 bases; J trimming: 0 bases; junction bases outside the gene matches: 5. Germline V gene lookup returns CDR1 GTSNPN and CDR2 SVGIG (reference sequence). The CDR3 contains 15 residues. CDR3 residues: CAWADRGASGNTIYF. DNA of the CDR3: TGTGCCTGGGCTGACAGGGGGGCCTCTGGAAACACCATATATTTT.

The chain recombines TRBV9 with TRBJ2-1; 7 positions agree with TRBD2. The CDR3 extends over 16 amino acids. V shed 1 base and J 0 bases; nucleotides not matched to a gene: 4. Germline CDR1 is SGDLS and CDR2 is YYNGEE. The CDR3 coding sequence is TGTGCCAGCAGCGTATTGGGCGGGAGCTCCTACAATGAGCAGTTCTTC. Residues: CASSVLGGSSYNEQFF.

The rearrangement joins TRBV5-1 to TRBJ2-5; 8 nucleotides match TRBD1. The V gene's germline CDR1 is SGHRS and CDR2 YFSETQ. J gave up 3 bases and V 2 bases, and 3 bases lay outside the gene matches. The CDR3 is made up of 14 amino acids. The CDR3 coding sequence is TGCGCCAGCAGCTTCACAGGGGGAGAAGAGACCCAGTACTTC. Residues: CASSFTGGEETQYF.

V gene TRBV9 combines with J gene TRBJ1-1; possible D gene TRBD1, 6 bases. This CDR3 comprises 16 residues. Looked up from germline, CDR1 is SGDLS and CDR2 is YYNGEE. Between the trimmed V and J ends, which lost 3 bases and 0 bases, there was a span of 15 bases. CDR3 nucleotide sequence: TGTGCCAGCAGCGGGGCGGGGGCCCTTATGAACACTGAAGCTTTCTTT. Its protein is CASSGAGALMNTEAFF.

The chain uses TRBV18 and TRBJ1-1, with D possibly being TRBD1 (5 bases). The V end was cut by 3 bases, the J end by 6 bases, with 17 bases between. The CDR3 covers 15 residues. Germline assignment: CDR1 KGHSH and CDR2 LQKENI. CDR3 DNA sequence: TGTGCCAGCTCACCCTTGGACGGTAAAGGGGCTGAAGCTTTCTTT. This encodes CASSPLDGKGAEAFF.

V usage is TRBV30 and J usage is TRBJ2-5; possibly TRBD2 for D (6 bases). In germline, CDR1 is GTSNPN, CDR2 SVGIG (reference sequence). Trimming took off 3 bases at V and 1 base at J, with 9 bases between the two ends. The CDR3 runs 13 residues. In nucleotides, the CDR3 is TGTGCCTGGAGAGGAGGGCCCCAAGAGACCCAGTACTTC. Translating it yields CAWRGGPQETQYF.